The following is a T cell receptor (beta chain) sequence with its context. The germline V gene encodes CDR1 SGDLS and CDR2 YYNGEE. CDR3 length: 16 amino acids. Trimming shortened V by 5 bases and J by 5 bases, and 22 bases separated the two germline ends. Profiled with immunoSEQ multiplex PCR; TCRdb holds only in-frame clones, not every one. The sample yields approximately 130,000 clones, roughly 87% seen once. This sample is part of a study of T cell responses to AZD1222 COVID-19 vaccine. The sequencing here drew on peripheral blood, taken 28 days after the second AZD1222 dose. The receptor was isolated from an adult who received the AZD1222 COVID-19 vaccine. The gene calls are TRBV9 and TRBJ1-2; D is perhaps TRBD1 (5 bases). The CDR3 DNA follows: TGTGCCAGCAGTGCGGGGGGTCTCGGCAGAGGATATGGCTACACCTTC. Protein product: CASSAGGLGRGYGYTF.